This TCR beta chain was documented in a study of blood T cell repertoires in COVID-19. Study-level information: COVID-19 samples collected from the United States, Italy and Spain covered acute and convalescent phases. The analysed material was cDNA or gDNA that came from T cells, B-cell-depleted T cells, or PBMCs.

This clone has only one observation. The CDR3 contains 15 residues. Per the germline V gene, CDR1 is SNHLY and CDR2 is FYNNEI. V was clipped by 4 bases and J by 5 bases, with 17 bases between them. Authors' processing steps: Using reference gene primer amplification, nucleated cell counts were estimated. Here immunoSEQ multiplex PCR was the method, and the copy in TCRdb shows in-frame clones only, minus some. The V and J calls and clone size were taken over from that table, and D and trimming were inferred from the DNA. The sample carries 450,000 to 500,000 clones, 75% to 90% recorded once. This chain connects TRBV2 to TRBJ2-5; a possible D gene is TRBD2 (5 bases). This clonotype was sampled from a human donor in a cohort sampled during active COVID-19. Sequencing was performed on peripheral blood. CDR3 residues: CASSARRTGGETQYF. The DNA of the CDR3 is TGTGCCAGCAGTGCGCGAAGGACTGGTGGGGAGACCCAGTACTTC.